These T cell receptor beta chains were read from a single sample in a study of blood T cell repertoires in COVID-19. The repertoire was sequenced with immunoSEQ multiplex PCR; TCRdb's copy has only in-frame clones and lacks some. The sample contains about 150,000 clones, 75% to 90% of which appear only once. Material for sequencing was peripheral blood. Receptors were obtained from a woman in her 70s with acute or convalescent COVID-19. The CDR3 runs from the conserved cysteine through the conserved F or W. A D gene is named only where the DNA matches it firmly. Size tells how often a clone was seen (once, few, many) or the class of an expanded clone, and some rows leave it out.

v_call: TRBV13
clone_size: NA
cdr3_length: 18
d_call: NA
j_call: TRBJ2-1
cdr3_aa: CASSLTADSPGGYNEQFF

v_call: TRBV4-1
clone_size: NA
cdr3_length: 12
d_call: TRBD2
j_call: TRBJ2-1
cdr3_aa: CASSQPSGEQFF

v_call: TRBV28
clone_size: NA
cdr3_length: 16
d_call: TRBD2
j_call: TRBJ2-1
cdr3_aa: CASSSPPGGGYNEQFF

v_call: TRBV29-1
clone_size: few
cdr3_length: 13
d_call: NA
j_call: TRBJ1-1
cdr3_aa: CRPYGMLVREAFF

v_call: TRBV21-1
clone_size: NA
cdr3_length: 17
d_call: NA
j_call: TRBJ1-3
cdr3_aa: CATSQDRSSGSGNTIYF

v_call: TRBV5-6
clone_size: NA
cdr3_length: 17
d_call: TRBD1
j_call: TRBJ1-6
cdr3_aa: CASSSEGTGKYNSPLHF

v_call: TRBV6-1
clone_size: NA
cdr3_length: 14
d_call: NA
j_call: TRBJ1-5
cdr3_aa: CASSESQGNQPQHF

v_call: TRBV9
clone_size: NA
cdr3_length: 15
d_call: TRBD1
j_call: TRBJ1-5
cdr3_aa: CASSVGSGGIQPQHF

v_call: TRBV2
clone_size: NA
cdr3_length: 16
d_call: NA
j_call: TRBJ1-1
cdr3_aa: CASRAGTHPRNTEAFF

v_call: TRBV18
clone_size: few
cdr3_length: 14
d_call: NA
j_call: TRBJ1-1
cdr3_aa: CASSGDSEGAEAFF

v_call: TRBV7-3
clone_size: NA
cdr3_length: 13
d_call: NA
j_call: TRBJ2-2
cdr3_aa: CASSSGINGELFF

v_call: TRBV6-4
clone_size: NA
cdr3_length: 14
d_call: NA
j_call: TRBJ1-1
cdr3_aa: CASSDSGGNTEAFF

v_call: TRBV9
clone_size: NA
cdr3_length: 15
d_call: TRBD1
j_call: TRBJ2-3
cdr3_aa: CASSVGTGPTDTQYF

v_call: TRBV7-3
clone_size: NA
cdr3_length: 16
d_call: TRBD1
j_call: TRBJ2-3
cdr3_aa: CASSLTGTASTDTQYF

v_call: TRBV19
clone_size: NA
cdr3_length: 14
d_call: TRBD1
j_call: TRBJ2-2
cdr3_aa: CASSTRDRAGELFF

v_call: TRBV27
clone_size: NA
cdr3_length: 15
d_call: TRBD1
j_call: TRBJ1-6
cdr3_aa: CASSNRDRVGSPLHF

v_call: TRBV18
clone_size: NA
cdr3_length: 13
d_call: NA
j_call: TRBJ1-2
cdr3_aa: CASSRQDSSGYTF

v_call: TRBV7-6
clone_size: NA
cdr3_length: 13
d_call: NA
j_call: TRBJ1-2
cdr3_aa: CASSFQGGYGYTF

v_call: TRBV4-1
clone_size: NA
cdr3_length: 16
d_call: TRBD2
j_call: TRBJ2-5
cdr3_aa: CASSQDRLAGGETQYF

v_call: TRBV7-2
clone_size: NA
cdr3_length: 16
d_call: TRBD2
j_call: TRBJ2-5
cdr3_aa: CASSLDSGGAGKTQYF

v_call: TRBV13
clone_size: NA
cdr3_length: 14
d_call: TRBD1
j_call: TRBJ1-1
cdr3_aa: CASSLDREDTEAFF

v_call: TRBV4-1
clone_size: NA
cdr3_length: 17
d_call: TRBD2
j_call: TRBJ2-5
cdr3_aa: CASSQDKVASGKETQYF

v_call: TRBV7-9
clone_size: NA
cdr3_length: 18
d_call: NA
j_call: TRBJ2-2
cdr3_aa: CASSLARMGRANTGELFF

v_call: TRBV2
clone_size: once
cdr3_length: 15
d_call: NA
j_call: TRBJ2-1
cdr3_aa: CASALADSSYNEQFF

v_call: TRBV5-4
clone_size: NA
cdr3_length: 14
d_call: NA
j_call: TRBJ1-6
cdr3_aa: CASSFRASNSPLHF

v_call: TRBV6-5
clone_size: NA
cdr3_length: 15
d_call: NA
j_call: TRBJ1-1
cdr3_aa: CASSYRGLVKTEAFF